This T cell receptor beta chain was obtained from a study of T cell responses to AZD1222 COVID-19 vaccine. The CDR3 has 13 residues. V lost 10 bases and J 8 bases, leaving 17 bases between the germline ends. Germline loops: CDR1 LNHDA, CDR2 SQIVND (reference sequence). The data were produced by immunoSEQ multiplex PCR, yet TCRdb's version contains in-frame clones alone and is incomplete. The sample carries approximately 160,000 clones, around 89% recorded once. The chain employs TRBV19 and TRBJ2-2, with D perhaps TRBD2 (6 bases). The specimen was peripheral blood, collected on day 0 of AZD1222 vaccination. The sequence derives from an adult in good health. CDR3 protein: CATQWLARGELFF. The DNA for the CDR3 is TGTGCCACACAATGGCTAGCGAGGGGGGAGCTGTTTTTT.